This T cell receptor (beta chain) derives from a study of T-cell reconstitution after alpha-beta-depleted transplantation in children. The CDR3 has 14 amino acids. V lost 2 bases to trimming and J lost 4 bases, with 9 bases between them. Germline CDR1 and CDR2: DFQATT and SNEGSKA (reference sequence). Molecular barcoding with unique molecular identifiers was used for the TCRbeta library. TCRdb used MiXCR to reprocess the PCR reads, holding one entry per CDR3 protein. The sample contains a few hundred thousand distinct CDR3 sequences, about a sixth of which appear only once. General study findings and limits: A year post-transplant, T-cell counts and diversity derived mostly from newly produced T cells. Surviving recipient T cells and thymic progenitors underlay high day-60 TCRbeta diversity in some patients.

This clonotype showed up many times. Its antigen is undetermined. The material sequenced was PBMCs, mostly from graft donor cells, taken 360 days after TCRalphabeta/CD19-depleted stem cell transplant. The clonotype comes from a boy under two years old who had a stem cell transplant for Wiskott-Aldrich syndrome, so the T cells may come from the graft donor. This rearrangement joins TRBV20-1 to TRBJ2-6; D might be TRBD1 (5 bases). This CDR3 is CSARQGTGANVLTF. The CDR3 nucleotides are TGCAGTGCTAGACAGGGAACCGGGGCCAACGTCCTGACTTTC.